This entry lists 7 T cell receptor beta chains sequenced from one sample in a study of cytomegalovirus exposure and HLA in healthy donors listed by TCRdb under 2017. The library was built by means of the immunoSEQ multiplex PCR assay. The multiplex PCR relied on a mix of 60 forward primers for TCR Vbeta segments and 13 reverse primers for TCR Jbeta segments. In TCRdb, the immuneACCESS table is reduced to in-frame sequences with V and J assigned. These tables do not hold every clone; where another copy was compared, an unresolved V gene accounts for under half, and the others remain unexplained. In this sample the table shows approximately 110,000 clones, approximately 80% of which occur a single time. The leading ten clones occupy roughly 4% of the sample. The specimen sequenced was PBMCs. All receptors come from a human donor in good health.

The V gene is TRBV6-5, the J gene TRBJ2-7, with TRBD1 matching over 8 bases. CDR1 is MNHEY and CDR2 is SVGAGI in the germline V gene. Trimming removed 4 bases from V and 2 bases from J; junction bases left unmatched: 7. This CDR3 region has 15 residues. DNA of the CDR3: TGTGCCAGCAGTTCCACCGGGACAGGTACCTACGAGCAGTACTTC. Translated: CASSSTGTGTYEQYF.

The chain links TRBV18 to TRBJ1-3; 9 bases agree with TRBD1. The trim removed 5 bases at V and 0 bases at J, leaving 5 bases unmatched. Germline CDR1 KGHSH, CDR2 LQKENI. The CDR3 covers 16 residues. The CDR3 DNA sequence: TGTGCCAGCTCATTAAACAGGGGGCCCTCTGGAAACACCATATATTTT. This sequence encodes CASSLNRGPSGNTIYF.

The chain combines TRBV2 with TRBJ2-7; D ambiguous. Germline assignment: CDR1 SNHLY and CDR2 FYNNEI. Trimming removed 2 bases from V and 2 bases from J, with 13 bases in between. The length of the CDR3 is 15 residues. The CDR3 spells CASSEQVAPTYEQYF. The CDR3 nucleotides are TGTGCCAGCAGTGAACAGGTGGCCCCGACCTACGAGCAGTACTTC.

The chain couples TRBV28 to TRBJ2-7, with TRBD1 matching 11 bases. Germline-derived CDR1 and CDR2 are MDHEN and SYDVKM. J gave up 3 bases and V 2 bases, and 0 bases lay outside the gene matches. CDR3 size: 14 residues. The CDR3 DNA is TGTGCCAGCAGTTTAGGGACAGGGGGCTACGAGCAGTACTTC. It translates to CASSLGTGGYEQYF.

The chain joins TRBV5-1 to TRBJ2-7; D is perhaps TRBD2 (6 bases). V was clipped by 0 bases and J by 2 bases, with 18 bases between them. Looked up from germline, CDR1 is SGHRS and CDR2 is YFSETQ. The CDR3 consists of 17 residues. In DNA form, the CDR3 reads TGCGCCAGCAGCTTGGGGCCCCCGGGGCGGGACCCCTACGAGCAGTACTTC. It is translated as CASSLGPPGRDPYEQYF.

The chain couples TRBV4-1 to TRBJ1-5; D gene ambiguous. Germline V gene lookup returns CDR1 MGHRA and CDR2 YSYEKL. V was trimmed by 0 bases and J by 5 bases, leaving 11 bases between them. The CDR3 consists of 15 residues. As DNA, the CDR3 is TGCGCCAGCAGCCAAGACAGAGGGCAGTATCAGCCCCAGCATTTT. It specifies CASSQDRGQYQPQHF.

Here the CDR3 DNA reads TGTGCCAGCAGCTCCACAGGATGGTTCACTGAAGCTTTCTTT. Protein product: CASSSTGWFTEAFF. The chain uses TRBV11-1 and TRBJ1-1; D is possibly TRBD1 (5 bases). V lost 4 bases and J 4 bases, leaving 13 bases between the germline ends. Looked up from germline, CDR1 is SGHAT and CDR2 is FQDESV (reference sequence). The CDR3 has 14 residues.